The rows below give T cell receptor beta chains drawn from one sample of a study of shared clonotypes between healthy human individuals. Measured with immunoSEQ multiplex PCR; TCRdb has only the in-frame clones, and not every one. The sample yields some 2,100,000 clones, approximately 94% seen once. The sequencing sample was made of naive CD4+ T cells sorted from blood. These receptor sequences come from a man between 18 and 29 years old in good health. CDR3s include the opening cysteine and the closing phenylalanine or tryptophan. D genes are given only for firm matches. Size is stated for part of the rows, as once, few or many counts, or as a class when the clone is expanded.

DNA: TGTGCCAGCAGCTTAGCTGGGACAGGGGGTTTGGGGAACACTGAAGCTTTCTTT; CDR3: CASSLAGTGGLGNTEAFF; D: TRBD1; J: TRBJ1-1; V: TRBV7-8; size: -
DNA: TGTGCCAGCAGTGCCGACAGGTTCCCTGGGGGCTACACCTTC; CDR3: CASSADRFPGGYTF; D: -; J: TRBJ1-2; V: TRBV6-5; size: -
DNA: TGTGCCATCAGTGAACAACTAGGGGGCACAGATACGCAGTATTTT; CDR3: CAISEQLGGTDTQYF; D: -; J: TRBJ2-3; V: TRBV10-3; size: -
DNA: TGTGCCAGCAGCTTCGGACAGAACTATAATTCACCCCTCCACTTT; CDR3: CASSFGQNYNSPLHF; D: -; J: TRBJ1-6; V: TRBV7-9; size: -
DNA: TGTGCCAGCAGCTTAAGCAAAGTCGGGGAGCTGTTTTTT; CDR3: CASSLSKVGELFF; D: -; J: TRBJ2-2; V: TRBV7-9; size: -
DNA: TGTGCCAGCCGACCAGCGGACTCCTACGAGCAGTACTTC; CDR3: CASRPADSYEQYF; D: -; J: TRBJ2-7; V: TRBV6-5; size: -
DNA: TGTGCCAGCAGTTTTCTAGACAGGCTGAACACTGAAGCTTTCTTT; CDR3: CASSFLDRLNTEAFF; D: -; J: TRBJ1-1; V: TRBV28; size: -
DNA: TGCGCCAGCAGCCAAGGGGGACTAGCGGGAGCGGGTACGCAGTATTTT; CDR3: CASSQGGLAGAGTQYF; D: TRBD2; J: TRBJ2-3; V: TRBV4-3; size: -
DNA: TGTGCCAGCAGCTTAGGAACGGGATGGATCAACAATGAGCAGTTCTTC; CDR3: CASSLGTGWINNEQFF; D: -; J: TRBJ2-1; V: TRBV7-2; size: -
DNA: TGTGCCTGGAGTGGGGTCAGGTTAATTACCAACTATGGCTACACCTTC; CDR3: CAWSGVRLITNYGYTF; D: -; J: TRBJ1-2; V: TRBV30; size: once